The rows below give T cell receptor beta chains drawn from one sample of a study of PD-1 blockade in classical Hodgkin lymphoma. Only in-frame clones appear in the TCRdb table, and some are missing; sequencing was by immunoSEQ multiplex PCR. The sample contains approximately 90,000 clones, approximately 91% of which appear only once. Sequenced here: peripheral blood mononuclear cells (PBMCs), sampled before the second cycle of nivolumab. The receptors here all came from a human donor with classical Hodgkin lymphoma. Each CDR3 is given with its conserved first and last residue. Fields, in order: V gene, clone size, J gene, D gene, CDR3 DNA, CDR3 protein. The D gene is left open where the match is weak. Rows give clone size only sometimes, using once, few, many, or a class for an expanded clone.

V gene: TRBV6-4
clone size: once
J gene: TRBJ2-7
D gene: TRBD2
CDR3 DNA: TGTGCCATCTTAGGACTAGCACAAACCTACGAGCAGTACTTC
CDR3 protein: CAILGLAQTYEQYF

V gene: TRBV11-2
clone size: .
J gene: TRBJ2-7
D gene: .
CDR3 DNA: TGTGCCAGCAGCTTAAGTTCGGCGGCGAGGTCCTACGAGCAGTACTTC
CDR3 protein: CASSLSSAARSYEQYF

V gene: TRBV6-1
clone size: .
J gene: TRBJ2-2
D gene: .
CDR3 DNA: TGTGCCAGCAGGTACAGGGAGGACGGGGAGCTGTTTTTT
CDR3 protein: CASRYREDGELFF

V gene: TRBV6-5
clone size: .
J gene: TRBJ1-5
D gene: .
CDR3 DNA: TGTGCCAGCTCATTAACAAGGACGGGTTATCAGCCCCAGCATTTT
CDR3 protein: CASSLTRTGYQPQHF

V gene: TRBV29-1
clone size: .
J gene: TRBJ2-5
D gene: TRBD1
CDR3 DNA: TGCAGCGTACCAACAGGGGTGGGGGAGACCCAGTACTTC
CDR3 protein: CSVPTGVGETQYF

V gene: TRBV19
clone size: .
J gene: TRBJ1-5
D gene: .
CDR3 DNA: TGTGCCAGTAGTGCAGGGTACGGTCAGCCCCAGCATTTT
CDR3 protein: CASSAGYGQPQHF

V gene: TRBV10-3
clone size: .
J gene: TRBJ2-7
D gene: .
CDR3 DNA: TGTGCCATCCTCGGAGGGAGGGAGCAGTACTTC
CDR3 protein: CAILGGREQYF

V gene: TRBV28
clone size: .
J gene: TRBJ2-7
D gene: .
CDR3 DNA: TGTGCCAGCAGTTTCCCAGGGGTGCCCTACGAGCAGTACTTC
CDR3 protein: CASSFPGVPYEQYF

V gene: TRBV6-5
clone size: .
J gene: TRBJ2-6
D gene: .
CDR3 DNA: TGTGCCAGCAGGTCGAACGGGGCCAACGTCCTGACTTTC
CDR3 protein: CASRSNGANVLTF

V gene: TRBV5-6
clone size: .
J gene: TRBJ2-6
D gene: .
CDR3 DNA: TGTGCCAGCATCTCGCAGGGGGGACTCTTAGCCAACGTCCTGACTTTC
CDR3 protein: CASISQGGLLANVLTF

V gene: TRBV5-6
clone size: .
J gene: TRBJ2-5
D gene: TRBD1
CDR3 DNA: TGTGCCAGCAGCTGGACAGGGTTGGAGACCCAGTACTTC
CDR3 protein: CASSWTGLETQYF

V gene: TRBV28
clone size: .
J gene: TRBJ1-2
D gene: TRBD1
CDR3 DNA: TGTGCCAGCAGATCTACATCAGGGGGCAACTATGGCTACACCTTC
CDR3 protein: CASRSTSGGNYGYTF

V gene: TRBV7-9
clone size: once
J gene: TRBJ2-2
D gene: TRBD2
CDR3 DNA: TGTGCCAGCAGCTCAGCGAGGACTAGCGGGATCGGGGAGCTGTTTTTT
CDR3 protein: CASSSARTSGIGELFF

V gene: TRBV27
clone size: .
J gene: TRBJ1-4
D gene: TRBD1
CDR3 DNA: TGTGCCAGCGCGACAGGGAATGAAAAACTGTTTTTT
CDR3 protein: CASATGNEKLFF

V gene: TRBV7-9
clone size: once
J gene: TRBJ2-7
D gene: TRBD1
CDR3 DNA: TGTGCCAGCAGCTTAGCGGGGACAGGAGGGAACGAGCAGTACTTC
CDR3 protein: CASSLAGTGGNEQYF

V gene: TRBV18
clone size: .
J gene: TRBJ2-1
D gene: TRBD2
CDR3 DNA: TGTGCCAGCTCACCACCGAGGGGGACTAGCGGGAGATACAATGAGCAGTTCTTC
CDR3 protein: CASSPPRGTSGRYNEQFF

V gene: TRBV19
clone size: .
J gene: TRBJ2-1
D gene: .
CDR3 DNA: TGTGCCAGCGACAATGGGGTTTACAATGAGCAGTTCTTC
CDR3 protein: CASDNGVYNEQFF

V gene: TRBV5-4
clone size: .
J gene: TRBJ2-7
D gene: .
CDR3 DNA: TGTGCCAGCAGCTTGAGGACAGTCCGCTCCTACGAGCAGTACTTC
CDR3 protein: CASSLRTVRSYEQYF

V gene: TRBV7-9
clone size: .
J gene: TRBJ1-4
D gene: .
CDR3 DNA: TGTGCCAGCAGCCCTTTACAGGGACGTGATGAAAAACTGTTTTTT
CDR3 protein: CASSPLQGRDEKLFF

V gene: TRBV14
clone size: .
J gene: TRBJ2-7
D gene: TRBD2
CDR3 DNA: TGTGCCAGCAGCCAAGATCTGCGGCTAGCGGGAGGGCCCTACGAGCAGTACTTC
CDR3 protein: CASSQDLRLAGGPYEQYF

V gene: TRBV4-2
clone size: .
J gene: TRBJ2-3
D gene: TRBD2
CDR3 DNA: TGTGCCAGCAGCCAAGCTAGCGGGAGAGGAGATACGCAGTATTTT
CDR3 protein: CASSQASGRGDTQYF

V gene: TRBV5-1
clone size: .
J gene: TRBJ2-3
D gene: .
CDR3 DNA: TGCGCCAGCAGCTCCGTAGATACGCAGTATTTT
CDR3 protein: CASSSVDTQYF

V gene: TRBV30
clone size: .
J gene: TRBJ2-7
D gene: TRBD2
CDR3 DNA: TGTGCCTGGAGCCCGGGACTAGCCTACGAGCAGTACTTC
CDR3 protein: CAWSPGLAYEQYF

V gene: TRBV5-4
clone size: .
J gene: TRBJ2-5
D gene: .
CDR3 DNA: TGTGCCAGCAGCCCTAGACTCTCCGGCGAGACCCAGTACTTC
CDR3 protein: CASSPRLSGETQYF

V gene: TRBV6-1
clone size: .
J gene: TRBJ2-5
D gene: .
CDR3 DNA: TGTGCCAGCAGAAAAACCCCCAGGCAAGAGACCCAGTACTTC
CDR3 protein: CASRKTPRQETQYF

V gene: TRBV29-1
clone size: .
J gene: TRBJ2-7
D gene: TRBD1
CDR3 DNA: TGCAGCGTAGTTACACAGGAGACAGGGGCGTACGAGCAGTACTTC
CDR3 protein: CSVVTQETGAYEQYF

V gene: TRBV2
clone size: .
J gene: TRBJ2-1
D gene: TRBD1
CDR3 DNA: TGTGCCAGTCCACCGGGACAGGGCTACAATGAGCAGTTCTTC
CDR3 protein: CASPPGQGYNEQFF

V gene: TRBV7-2
clone size: .
J gene: TRBJ2-3
D gene: .
CDR3 DNA: TGTGCCAGCAGCTTAGCGGTTGGCACAGATACGCAGTATTTT
CDR3 protein: CASSLAVGTDTQYF

V gene: TRBV11-2
clone size: .
J gene: TRBJ2-5
D gene: .
CDR3 DNA: TGTGCCAGCAGCTTCCTCCGGGCTAGGGTTTGGAAGGAGACCCAGTACTTC
CDR3 protein: CASSFLRARVWKETQYF

V gene: TRBV28
clone size: .
J gene: TRBJ2-7
D gene: .
CDR3 DNA: TGTGCCAGCAGTTTATTAATTGCTGTAGGGACCGCGTACGAGCAGTACTTC
CDR3 protein: CASSLLIAVGTAYEQYF

V gene: TRBV5-4
clone size: .
J gene: TRBJ2-2
D gene: TRBD2
CDR3 DNA: TGTGCCAGCAGCGCCGGACTAGCGGGAGGGCCGATCGGGGAGCTGTTTTTT
CDR3 protein: CASSAGLAGGPIGELFF

V gene: TRBV6-5
clone size: .
J gene: TRBJ2-1
D gene: .
CDR3 DNA: TGTGCCAGCAGTTACTCGAGGAGCTCCTACAATGAGCAGTTCTTC
CDR3 protein: CASSYSRSSYNEQFF

V gene: TRBV6-5
clone size: .
J gene: TRBJ2-4
D gene: .
CDR3 DNA: TGTGCCAGCAGTTACACAGGGATAGCCAAAAACATTCAGTACTTC
CDR3 protein: CASSYTGIAKNIQYF

V gene: TRBV19
clone size: .
J gene: TRBJ1-3
D gene: .
CDR3 DNA: TGTGCCAGTAGACCCTTGCAGGGTGTGGAAAACACCATATATTTT
CDR3 protein: CASRPLQGVENTIYF

V gene: TRBV15
clone size: .
J gene: TRBJ2-1
D gene: .
CDR3 DNA: TGTGCCACCAGCAGAGAAATTGCGCAAAGCTCCTACAATGAGCAGTTCTTC
CDR3 protein: CATSREIAQSSYNEQFF

V gene: TRBV21-1
clone size: .
J gene: TRBJ2-2
D gene: .
CDR3 DNA: TGTGCCAGCACCTACCGACAGGCCCCGAACACCGGGGAGCTGTTTTTT
CDR3 protein: CASTYRQAPNTGELFF

V gene: TRBV6-5
clone size: .
J gene: TRBJ2-3
D gene: .
CDR3 DNA: TGTGCCAGCAGTTACGGGCAGAGCACAGATACGCAGTATTTT
CDR3 protein: CASSYGQSTDTQYF

V gene: TRBV9
clone size: .
J gene: TRBJ1-2
D gene: TRBD1
CDR3 DNA: TGTGCCAGCAGCGAGGACAGGGGGCTCCGCTATGGCTACACCTTC
CDR3 protein: CASSEDRGLRYGYTF

V gene: TRBV6-5
clone size: .
J gene: TRBJ1-1
D gene: .
CDR3 DNA: TGTGCCAGCAGTCTCCCCCCGGGGGGCGCATCTTTCTTT
CDR3 protein: CASSLPPGGASFF

V gene: TRBV15
clone size: .
J gene: TRBJ2-7
D gene: .
CDR3 DNA: TGTGCCACCAGCAGAGTCAGGGCAGGGCGGGACGTCGAGCAGTACTTC
CDR3 protein: CATSRVRAGRDVEQYF

V gene: TRBV15
clone size: .
J gene: TRBJ2-2
D gene: .
CDR3 DNA: TGTGCCACCAGCACCGACACCGGGGAGCTGTTTTTT
CDR3 protein: CATSTDTGELFF

V gene: TRBV19
clone size: once
J gene: TRBJ1-5
D gene: .
CDR3 DNA: TGTGCCAGTAATCAGGGAGTCCTTCTCAATCAGCCCCAGCATTTT
CDR3 protein: CASNQGVLLNQPQHF

V gene: TRBV4-2
clone size: .
J gene: TRBJ2-3
D gene: TRBD2
CDR3 DNA: TGTGCCAGCAGCCAAGAACTAGCGGGATCCACAGATACGCAGTATTTT
CDR3 protein: CASSQELAGSTDTQYF

V gene: TRBV5-6
clone size: .
J gene: TRBJ2-3
D gene: TRBD2
CDR3 DNA: TGTGCCAGCAGCTTAAGGACTAGCGGGAGACCCACAGATACGCAGTATTTT
CDR3 protein: CASSLRTSGRPTDTQYF

V gene: TRBV11-1
clone size: .
J gene: TRBJ2-7
D gene: .
CDR3 DNA: TGTGCCAGCAGCTTAGTATCAGGTTTAATCGACGAGCAGTACTTC
CDR3 protein: CASSLVSGLIDEQYF

V gene: TRBV5-1
clone size: .
J gene: TRBJ2-1
D gene: TRBD2
CDR3 DNA: TGCGCCAGCAGCATTAGCGGGGGATGGAATGAGCAGTTCTTC
CDR3 protein: CASSISGGWNEQFF

V gene: TRBV6-6
clone size: .
J gene: TRBJ2-7
D gene: TRBD1
CDR3 DNA: TGTGCCAGCAGTTACTCTGGAATGACAGGGGGTTACGAGCAGTACTTC
CDR3 protein: CASSYSGMTGGYEQYF

V gene: TRBV27
clone size: .
J gene: TRBJ1-5
D gene: TRBD1
CDR3 DNA: TGTGCCAGCAGGGGGACAGGTCCTCAGCCCCAGCATTTT
CDR3 protein: CASRGTGPQPQHF

V gene: TRBV6-1
clone size: .
J gene: TRBJ1-4
D gene: .
CDR3 DNA: TGTGCCAGCAGGGAGGTGGGTAATGAAAAACTGTTTTTT
CDR3 protein: CASREVGNEKLFF

V gene: TRBV6-6
clone size: .
J gene: TRBJ2-1
D gene: .
CDR3 DNA: TGTGCCAGCAGTTACTCGAGCCAGGGGATCTACAATGAGCAGTTCTTC
CDR3 protein: CASSYSSQGIYNEQFF

V gene: TRBV6-5
clone size: .
J gene: TRBJ1-2
D gene: .
CDR3 DNA: TGTGCCAGCAGTTCCAGACTGGCGAAAACGTTC
CDR3 protein: CASSSRLAKTF

V gene: TRBV2
clone size: .
J gene: TRBJ2-7
D gene: .
CDR3 DNA: TGTGCCAGCAGACCTGGACGGATAACTACCTACGAGCAGTACTTC
CDR3 protein: CASRPGRITTYEQYF

V gene: TRBV9
clone size: .
J gene: TRBJ1-5
D gene: .
CDR3 DNA: TGTGCCAGCAGCGTAGAAGAGGATCAGCCCCAGCATTTT
CDR3 protein: CASSVEEDQPQHF